Below, one T cell receptor (beta chain) is given with its context. Its matching antigen is unknown. The length of the CDR3 is 11 residues. V was clipped by 3 bases and J by 11 bases, with 10 bases between them. TCRdb reprocessed the 5' RACE reads with MiXCR, giving one entry per CDR3 protein. The sample yields hundreds of thousands of distinct CDR3 sequences, approximately 21% seen once. The data are from a study of T-cell memory formation after mild COVID-19. General study results and limits: Contracting clones from day 15 to 85 had balanced CD4/CD8; later expanders favoured CD4+.

Material: PBMCs or a T cell subset sorted from them (not recorded which). The V and J genes are TRBV12-3 or TRBV12-4 and TRBJ1-1; D is uncertain. This TCR came from an adult woman who had mild COVID-19 (a few samples of this study predate the infection). Cell type and time point are not known. The CDR3: CASSLRSEAFF. The CDR3 nucleotides are TGTGCCAGCAGTTTGAGGAGCGAGGCTTTCTTT.